This TCR beta chain was sequenced in a study of T cells in Graves' hyperthyroidism and ophthalmopathy. Study background: Peripheral blood was taken when the disease was first diagnosed, before any treatment began.

TCR beta CDR3 region amplification was performed from RNA transcripts. First-round RT-PCR of the TCR CDR3 relied on the HTBI primer set. TCRdb re-called the multiplex PCR reads with MiXCR, one entry per CDR3 protein. The repertoire consists of about 600,000 distinct CDR3 sequences, with about 14% occurring once and the leading ten covering 9.5% to 15%. This clonotype was recorded at least ten times. Duration under 3 months, a NOSPECS grade of at least 4, and a Clinical Activity Score of at least 3 characterized the ophthalmopathy patients. Sequenced input: blood. This clonotype originated in a woman aged 45-65 years with Graves' ophthalmopathy.

This CDR3 is CASRGGHGNTEAFF. For the CDR3, the DNA is TGTGCCAGCAGGGGGGGACACGGGAACACTGAAGCTTTCTTT. The chain combines TRBV6-2 or TRBV6-3 with TRBJ1-1; perhaps TRBD1 as D (6 bases). CDR1 MNHEY and CDR2 SVGEGT come from the germline V gene. The CDR3 is 14 amino acids. Trimming removed 6 bases from V and 1 base from J, with 12 bases in between.